These 7 T cell receptor beta chains originate from one sample sequenced in a study of molecular identifiers for immune sequencing clone quantification. MiXCR, applied by TCRdb to the PCR reads, yields one record per CDR3 protein. The data show over 70,000 distinct CDR3 sequences, with around 27% seen just once and about 0.8% held by the top ten. Sequencing used naive CD8+ T cells from blood, with Jurkat cell RNA spiked in. This sample's subset: FACS-sorted CD8+CD4-CCR7+CD45RA+ naive T cells. These TCRs come from a human donor in good health. Some libraries in this study had Jurkat cell RNA spiked in.

In this sample, this clonotype turned up many times. The CDR3 bases are TGTGCCAGCAGTGGCCGCACAGATACGCAGTATTTT. Translating gives CASSGRTDTQYF. V gene TRBV7-9 combines with J gene TRBJ2-3; D is uncertain. CDR1 is SEHNR, CDR2 FQNEAQ, per germline (reference sequence). Trimming took off 6 bases at V and 1 base at J, with 5 bases between the two ends. This CDR3 region has 12 residues.

As concerns this clonotype: A junction boundary mismatches the germline segment, possibly from a read error. CDR3: CVSSLDGNLAGKNTEAFF. DNA of the CDR3: TGTGTCAGCAGCTTAGACGGAAACTTGGCAGGGAAGAACACTGAAGCTTTCTTT. The rearrangement joins TRBV11-2 to TRBJ1-1, with TRBD1 as a possible D gene (5 bases). The germline V gene has CDR1 SGHAT and CDR2 FQNNGV. The CDR3 spans 18 residues.

Comment on this clonotype: This may come from a read error, since a much larger clone is one base off. The rearrangement uses TRBV13 and TRBJ2-7; 11 bases fit TRBD2. V dropped 4 bases and J dropped 5; count of bases not matched to a gene: 1. The CDR3 spans 13 residues. Per the germline V gene, CDR1 is PRHDT and CDR2 is FYEKMQ (reference sequence). The CDR3 nucleotides read TGTGCCAGCAGCTCACTAGCGGGAGACGAGCAGTACTTC. This gives the protein CASSSLAGDEQYF.

CDR3 nucleotides: TGTGCCAGCAGTCTTACGACAGGGTACACTGAAGCTTTCTTT. It translates to CASSLTTGYTEAFF. The chain links TRBV12-3 or TRBV12-4 to TRBJ1-1; 7 bases map to TRBD1. J gave up 3 bases and V 5 bases, and 6 bases lay outside the gene matches. The CDR3 spans 14 residues.

This clonotype was picked up many times. The J gene is TRBJ1-1, the V gene TRBV6-5, with TRBD1 matching 10 bases. Germline V CDR1 and CDR2: MNHEY, SVGAGI. V trimming: 5 bases; J trimming: 3 bases; junction bases outside the gene matches: 3. The CDR3 is made up of 14 amino acids. CDR3 sequence: CASSRQGADTEAFF. Here the CDR3 DNA reads TGTGCCAGCAGTCGACAGGGGGCGGACACTGAAGCTTTCTTT.

This clonotype was detected ten times or more. This chain links TRBV20-1 with TRBJ2-7; 9 nucleotides align to TRBD1. V lost 5 bases to trimming and J lost 4 bases; unmatched junction nucleotides: 12. The CDR3 runs to 15 residues. CDR1 and CDR2 from the germline V gene are DFQATT and SNEGSKA (reference sequence). The CDR3 sequence is CSAPPRDRDNYEQYF. The CDR3, as DNA: TGCAGTGCTCCGCCCCGGGACAGGGACAATTACGAGCAGTACTTC.

This clonotype has a count of ten or more. The rearrangement uses TRBV5-1 and TRBJ2-7; TRBD2 is a possible D gene (5 bases). Germline V lookup: CDR1 SGHRS, CDR2 YFSETQ. The V and J ends lost 3 bases and 3 bases respectively, with 7 bases between them. The CDR3 extends over 12 amino acids. The CDR3 DNA reads as TGCGCCAGCAGCTCCGGGATCTACGAGCAGTACTTC. It yields the protein CASSSGIYEQYF.